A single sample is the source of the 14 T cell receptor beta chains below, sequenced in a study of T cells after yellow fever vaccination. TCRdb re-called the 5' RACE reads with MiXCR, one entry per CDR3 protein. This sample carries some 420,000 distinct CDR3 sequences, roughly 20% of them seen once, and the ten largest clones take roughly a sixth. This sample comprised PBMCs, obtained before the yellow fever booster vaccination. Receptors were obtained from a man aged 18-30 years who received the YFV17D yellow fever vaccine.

The CDR3 nucleotides read TGCGCCAGCAGCTTGGGACTAGCGGCGGGTGTAGGGACAGATACGCAGTATTTT. It yields the protein CASSLGLAAGVGTDTQYF. The chain links TRBV5-1 to TRBJ2-3; TRBD2 matches 9 bases. Per the germline V gene, CDR1 is SGHRS and CDR2 is YFSETQ. CDR3 size: 18 residues. Germline trimming cut 0 bases from V and 3 bases from J; bases unmatched to any gene: 11.

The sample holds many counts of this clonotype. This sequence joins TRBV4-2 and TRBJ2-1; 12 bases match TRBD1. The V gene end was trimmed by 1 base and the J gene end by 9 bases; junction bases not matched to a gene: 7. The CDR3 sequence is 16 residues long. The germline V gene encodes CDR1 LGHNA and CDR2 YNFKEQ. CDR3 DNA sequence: TGTGCCAGCAGCCAAGCGGGACAGGGGGCCGGGGGTGAGCAGTTCTTC. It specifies CASSQAGQGAGGEQFF.

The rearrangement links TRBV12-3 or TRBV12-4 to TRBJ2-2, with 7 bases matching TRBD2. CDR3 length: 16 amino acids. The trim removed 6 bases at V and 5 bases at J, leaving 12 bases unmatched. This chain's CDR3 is CASSYSRGDETGELFF. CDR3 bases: TGTGCCAGCAGCTACTCCCGGGGGGATGAGACCGGGGAGCTGTTTTTT.

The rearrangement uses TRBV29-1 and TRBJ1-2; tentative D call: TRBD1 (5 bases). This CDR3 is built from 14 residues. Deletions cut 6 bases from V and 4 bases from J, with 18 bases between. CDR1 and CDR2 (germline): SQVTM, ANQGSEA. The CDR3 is CSVGDRGNSYGYTF. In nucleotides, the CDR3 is TGCAGCGTGGGGGATAGGGGTAATTCCTATGGCTACACCTTC.

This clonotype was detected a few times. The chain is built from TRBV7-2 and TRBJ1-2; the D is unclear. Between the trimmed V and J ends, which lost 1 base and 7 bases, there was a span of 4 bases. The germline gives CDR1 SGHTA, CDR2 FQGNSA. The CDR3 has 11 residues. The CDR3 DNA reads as TGTGCCAGCAGCTTAGGGGCTGGCTACACCTTC. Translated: CASSLGAGYTF.

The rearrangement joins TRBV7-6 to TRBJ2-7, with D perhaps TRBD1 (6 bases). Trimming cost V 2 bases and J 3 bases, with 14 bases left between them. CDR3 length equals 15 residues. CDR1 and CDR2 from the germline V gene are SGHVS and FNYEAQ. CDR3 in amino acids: CASSLRRDTHYEQYF. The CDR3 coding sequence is TGTGCCAGCAGCTTACGCCGGGACACCCACTACGAGCAGTACTTC.

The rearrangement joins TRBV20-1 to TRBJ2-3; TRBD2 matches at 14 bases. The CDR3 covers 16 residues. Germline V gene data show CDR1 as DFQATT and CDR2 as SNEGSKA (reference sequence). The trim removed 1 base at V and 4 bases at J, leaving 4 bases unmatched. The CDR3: CSARAGTSGGSDTQYF. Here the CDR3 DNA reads TGCAGTGCTAGAGCCGGGACTAGCGGGGGCTCAGATACGCAGTATTTT.

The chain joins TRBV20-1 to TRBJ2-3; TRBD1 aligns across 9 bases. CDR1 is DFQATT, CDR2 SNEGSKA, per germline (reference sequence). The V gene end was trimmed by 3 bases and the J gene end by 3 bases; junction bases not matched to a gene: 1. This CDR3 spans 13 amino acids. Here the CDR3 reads CSASDRGTDTQYF. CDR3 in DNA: TGCAGTGCTAGCGACAGGGGGACAGATACGCAGTATTTT.

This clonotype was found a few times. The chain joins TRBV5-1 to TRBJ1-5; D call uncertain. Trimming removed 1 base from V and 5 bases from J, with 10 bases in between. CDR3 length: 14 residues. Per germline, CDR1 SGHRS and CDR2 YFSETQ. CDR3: CASSLNGLDQPQHF. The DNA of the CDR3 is TGCGCCAGCAGCTTGAATGGTTTGGATCAGCCCCAGCATTTT. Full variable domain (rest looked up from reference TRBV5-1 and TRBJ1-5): KAGVTQTPRYLIKTRGQQVTLSCSPISGHRSVSWYQQTPGQGLQFLFEYFSETQRNKGNFPGRFSGRQFSNSRSEMNVSTLELGDSALYLCASSLNGLDQPQHFGDGTRLSIL.

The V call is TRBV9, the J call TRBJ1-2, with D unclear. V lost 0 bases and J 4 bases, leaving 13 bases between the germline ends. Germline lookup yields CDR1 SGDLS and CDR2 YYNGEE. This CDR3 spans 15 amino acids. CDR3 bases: TGTGCCAGCAGCGTAGTTGAGGGCTCCGTCTATGGCTACACCTTC. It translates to CASSVVEGSVYGYTF.

The DNA of the CDR3 is TGCAGCGTTGAACCGCGTTTTACAGATACGCAGTATTTT. Translated, it gives CSVEPRFTDTQYF. V gene TRBV29-1 combines with J gene TRBJ2-3; D unresolved. CDR3 size: 13 residues. V was clipped by 2 bases and J by 3 bases, with 9 bases between them. Per germline, CDR1 SQVTM and CDR2 ANQGSEA.

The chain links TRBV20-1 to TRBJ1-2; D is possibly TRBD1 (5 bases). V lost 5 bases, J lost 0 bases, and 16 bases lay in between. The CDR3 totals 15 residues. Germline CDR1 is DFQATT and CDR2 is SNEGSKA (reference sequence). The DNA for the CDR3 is TGCAGTGCTCCCCAGGGATTAAGCGCTAACTATGGCTACACCTTC. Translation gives CSAPQGLSANYGYTF.

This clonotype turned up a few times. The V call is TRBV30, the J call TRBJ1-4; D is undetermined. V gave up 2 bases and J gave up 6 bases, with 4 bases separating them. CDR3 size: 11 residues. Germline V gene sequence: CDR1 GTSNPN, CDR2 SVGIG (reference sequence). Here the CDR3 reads CAWSQDEKLFF. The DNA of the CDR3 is TGTGCCTGGAGTCAGGATGAAAAACTGTTTTTT. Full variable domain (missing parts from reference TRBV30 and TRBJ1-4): SQTIHQWPATLVQPVGSPLSLECTVEGTSNPNLYWYRQAAGRGLQLLFYSVGIGQISSEVPQNLSASRPQDRQFILSSKKLLLSDSGFYLCAWSQDEKLFFGSGTQLSVL.

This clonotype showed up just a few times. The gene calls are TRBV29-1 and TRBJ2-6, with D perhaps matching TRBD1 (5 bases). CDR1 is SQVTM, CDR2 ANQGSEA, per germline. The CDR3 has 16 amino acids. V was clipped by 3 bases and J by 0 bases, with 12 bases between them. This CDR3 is CSVDGQSPSGANVLTF. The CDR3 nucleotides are TGCAGCGTTGACGGACAATCCCCCTCTGGGGCCAACGTCCTGACTTTC.